The rows below give T cell receptor beta chains drawn from one sample of a study of neoadjuvant anti-PD-1 for oral cavity cancer. Profiled with immunoSEQ multiplex PCR; TCRdb holds only in-frame clones, not every one. The sample lists approximately 42,000 clones; about 77% were seen once. Sequencing used PBMCs, obtained after nivolumab (anti-PD-1) treatment. Source of these receptors: a person aged 35-79 years with oral cavity squamous cell carcinoma. The CDR3 runs from the conserved cysteine through the conserved F or W. D genes are given only for firm matches. Rows may omit the clone size; those that give it use once, few, many or a size class.

abundance	d_gene	v_gene	j_gene	CDR3aa	CDR3nt
NA	NA	TRBV15	TRBJ2-4	CATSRDELAKNIQYF	TGTGCCACCAGCAGAGATGAGTTAGCCAAAAACATTCAGTACTTC
NA	TRBD1	TRBV28	TRBJ2-7	CASSPPGQGSYEQYF	TGTGCCAGCAGTCCGCCGGGACAGGGATCCTACGAGCAGTACTTC
NA	NA	TRBV25-1	TRBJ1-6	CASKGVASNSPLHF	TGTGCCAGCAAGGGGGTGGCCTCCAATTCACCCCTCCACTTT
NA	TRBD2	TRBV19	TRBJ2-2	CASSGGRVSGGELFF	TGTGCCAGTAGTGGAGGGAGGGTATCTGGCGGGGAGCTGTTTTTT
NA	TRBD2	TRBV7-3	TRBJ2-3	CASSLGGLAGDTDTQYF	TGTGCCAGCAGCTTAGGGGGACTAGCGGGGGACACAGATACGCAGTATTTT
NA	NA	TRBV7-9	TRBJ1-1	CASTDLRFGGYTEAFF	TGTGCCAGCACCGACCTACGTTTCGGGGGATACACTGAAGCTTTCTTT
NA	TRBD2	TRBV28	TRBJ2-7	CASTSEASGLQYF	TGTGCCAGCACTTCAGAGGCTAGCGGGTTACAGTACTTC
NA	TRBD2	TRBV5-1	TRBJ2-2	CASSRTRTNTGELFF	TGCGCCAGCAGCCGGACTAGGACGAACACCGGGGAGCTGTTTTTT
once	TRBD2	TRBV7-9	TRBJ2-7	CASSSLAVYEQYF	TGTGCCAGCAGCTCACTAGCGGTCTACGAGCAGTACTTC
NA	NA	TRBV6-5	TRBJ1-4	CASSPEGEEKLFF	TGTGCCAGCTCCCCCGAGGGGGAAGAAAAACTGTTTTTT
many	NA	TRBV19	TRBJ2-3	CASSLRFTDTQYF	TGTGCCAGTAGTCTTAGATTCACAGATACGCAGTATTTT
NA	TRBD1	TRBV6-5	TRBJ2-7	CASRRDRATVEQYF	TGTGCCAGCAGACGGGACAGGGCAACGGTCGAGCAGTACTTC
NA	NA	TRBV21-1	TRBJ1-5	CASSKMVRGDRDCNQPQHF	TGTGCCAGCAGCAAGATGGTTCGAGGCGACAGGGATTGCAATCAGCCCCAGCATTTT
NA	TRBD1	TRBV10-3	TRBJ1-2	CAISDLLDKGARGYTF	TGTGCCATCAGTGACCTCCTTGATAAGGGGGCGCGGGGCTACACCTTC
NA	TRBD2	TRBV9	TRBJ2-3	CASSKLAGEIDTQYF	TGTGCCAGCAGCAAACTAGCGGGCGAAATAGATACGCAGTATTTT
NA	TRBD2	TRBV5-1	TRBJ2-1	CASSGPSGGANEQFF	TGCGCCAGCAGCGGGCCCAGCGGGGGGGCGAATGAGCAGTTCTTC
NA	NA	TRBV28	TRBJ2-1	CASSLGEGNEQFF	TGTGCCAGCAGTTTAGGTGAGGGGAATGAGCAGTTCTTC
NA	NA	TRBV10-3	TRBJ1-2	CATGQKPNYGYTF	TGTGCCACCGGGCAAAAGCCTAACTATGGCTACACCTTC
NA	TRBD1	TRBV4-1	TRBJ1-5	CASSQGRDRDLYSNQPQHF	TGCGCCAGCAGCCAAGGGAGGGACAGGGACCTTTATAGCAATCAGCCCCAGCATTTT
NA	NA	TRBV28	TRBJ1-1	CASSQTLRNTEAFF	TGTGCCAGCAGCCAGACTTTGAGGAACACTGAAGCTTTCTTT
NA	NA	TRBV11-2	TRBJ1-1	CASSLSGNTEAFF	TGTGCCAGCAGCTTAAGCGGAAACACTGAAGCTTTCTTT
NA	NA	TRBV7-2	TRBJ2-3	CASSLVGRTDTQYF	TGTGCCAGCAGCTTAGTGGGCCGCACAGATACGCAGTATTTT
few	NA	TRBV6-5	TRBJ1-6	CASGNNAYNSPLHF	TGTGCCAGCGGGAATAACGCCTATAATTCACCCCTCCACTTT
once	TRBD1	TRBV10-2	TRBJ1-1	CASRSDRGIVSEAFF	TGCGCCAGCAGATCGGACAGGGGGATCGTTTCTGAAGCTTTCTTT
NA	NA	TRBV5-6	TRBJ1-2	CASIKQRFLYGYTF	TGTGCCAGCATAAAACAGAGGTTTCTCTATGGCTACACCTTC
NA	TRBD2	TRBV11-2	TRBJ2-3	CASSLWASGRTDTQYF	TGTGCCAGCAGCTTATGGGCTAGCGGGAGAACAGATACGCAGTATTTT
NA	TRBD2	TRBV29-1	TRBJ2-1	CSVETSGAAGNEQFF	TGCAGCGTTGAAACTAGCGGGGCGGCTGGTAATGAGCAGTTCTTC
NA	TRBD2	TRBV20-1	TRBJ2-5	CSARAGETQYF	TGCAGTGCGAGAGCGGGGGAGACCCAGTACTTC
once	TRBD2	TRBV2	TRBJ2-2	CASRRGLAGGELFF	TGTGCCAGCAGGCGGGGGCTAGCGGGCGGGGAGCTGTTTTTT
few	NA	TRBV6-5	TRBJ1-6	CASSRTKGGSPLHF	TGTGCCAGCAGCAGGACAAAAGGAGGTTCACCCCTCCACTTT
NA	NA	TRBV30	TRBJ2-1	CAWTASNEQFF	TGTGCCTGGACAGCCTCCAATGAGCAGTTCTTC
once	TRBD1	TRBV19	TRBJ2-7	CARLQGFYEQYF	TGTGCCAGACTACAGGGGTTCTACGAGCAGTACTTC
NA	TRBD1	TRBV7-8	TRBJ2-1	CASSLGHGTGGYEQFF	TGTGCCAGCAGCTTAGGGCACGGGACAGGGGGGTACGAGCAGTTCTTC
NA	TRBD2	TRBV13	TRBJ2-2	CASRAGVWTGELFF	TGTGCCAGCCGAGCGGGGGTATGGACCGGGGAGCTGTTTTTT
NA	TRBD2	TRBV5-1	TRBJ2-7	CASSLTLAGDLSSYEQYF	TGCGCCAGCAGCTTGACTCTAGCGGGAGACCTAAGCTCCTACGAGCAGTACTTC
NA	NA	TRBV7-8	TRBJ1-3	CASSLYGDSGNTIYF	TGTGCCAGCAGCCTGTACGGAGACTCTGGAAACACCATATATTTT
NA	NA	TRBV5-8	TRBJ2-3	CASSPTRSEDTQYF	TGTGCCAGCAGCCCCACTAGATCGGAGGATACGCAGTATTTT
NA	NA	TRBV5-6	TRBJ1-4	CASSLAREKLFF	TGTGCCAGCAGCTTGGCAAGAGAAAAACTGTTTTTT
NA	NA	TRBV19	TRBJ1-6	CASSLDPGNNSPLHF	TGTGCCAGCAGTCTAGACCCAGGGAATAATTCACCCCTCCACTTT
NA	TRBD1	TRBV15	TRBJ2-1	CATSSDRDFLNEQFF	TGTGCCACCAGCAGCGACAGGGATTTCCTCAATGAGCAGTTCTTC